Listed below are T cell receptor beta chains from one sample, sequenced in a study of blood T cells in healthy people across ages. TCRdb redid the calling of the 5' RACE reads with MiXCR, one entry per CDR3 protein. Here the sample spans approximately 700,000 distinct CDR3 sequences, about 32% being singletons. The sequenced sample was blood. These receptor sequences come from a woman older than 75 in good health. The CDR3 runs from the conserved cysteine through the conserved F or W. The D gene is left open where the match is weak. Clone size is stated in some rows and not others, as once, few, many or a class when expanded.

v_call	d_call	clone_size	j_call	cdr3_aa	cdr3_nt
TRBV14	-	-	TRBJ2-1	CASSQVAYEQFF	TGTGCCAGCAGCCAAGTAGCGTATGAGCAGTTCTTC
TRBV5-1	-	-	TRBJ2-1	CASSPLARDEQFF	TGCGCCAGCAGCCCCCTAGCGCGGGATGAGCAGTTCTTC
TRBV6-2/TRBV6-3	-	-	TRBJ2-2	CASSYSRVTGELFF	TGTGCCAGCAGTTACAGTAGGGTCACCGGGGAGCTGTTTTTT
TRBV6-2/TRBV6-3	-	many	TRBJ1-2	CASRNDPVGYGYTF	TGTGCCAGCAGGAATGATCCGGTAGGATATGGCTACACCTTC
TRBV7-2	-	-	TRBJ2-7	CASSLQWGGYGQYF	TGTGCCAGCAGCTTACAGTGGGGTGGATACGGGCAGTACTTC
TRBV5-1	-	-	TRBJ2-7	CAGSLDVSYEQYF	TGCGCCGGCAGCTTGGACGTTTCCTACGAGCAGTACTTC
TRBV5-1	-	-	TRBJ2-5	CASSQGGFETQYF	TGCGCCAGCAGCCAGGGGGGTTTTGAGACCCAGTACTTC
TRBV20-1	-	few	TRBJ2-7	CSARDSSLNYEQYF	TGCAGTGCTAGAGATAGCTCCCTAAACTACGAGCAGTACTTC
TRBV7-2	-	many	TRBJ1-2	CASSLAGDAADYGYTF	TGTGCCAGCAGCTTAGCCGGGGACGCGGCAGACTATGGCTACACCTTC
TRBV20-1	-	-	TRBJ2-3	CSILNFRDTQYF	TGCAGTATACTAAACTTCCGGGATACGCAGTATTTT
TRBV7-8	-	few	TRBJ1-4	CASSLRQGSFRTNEKLFF	TGTGCCAGCAGTTTACGGCAGGGATCTTTTCGCACTAATGAAAAACTGTTTTTT
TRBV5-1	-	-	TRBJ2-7	CASSSRRRTSYEQYF	TGCGCCAGCAGCTCGCGACGTAGGACTTCCTACGAGCAGTACTTC
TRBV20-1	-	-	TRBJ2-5	CSARAFGRETQYF	TGCAGTGCTAGAGCCTTCGGGCGGGAGACCCAGTACTTC
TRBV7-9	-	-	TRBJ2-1	CASSFERSAYNEQFF	TGTGCCAGCAGCTTCGAGCGGAGTGCCTACAATGAGCAGTTCTTC
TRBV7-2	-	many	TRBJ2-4	CASSLIVGAVQYF	TGTGCCAGCAGCTTAATTGTGGGGGCGGTTCAGTACTTC
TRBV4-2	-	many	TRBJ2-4	CASSQEVKALRAKNIQYF	TGTGCCAGCAGCCAAGAAGTAAAGGCTCTGAGAGCCAAAAACATTCAGTACTTC
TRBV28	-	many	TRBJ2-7	CASSFKSQQYF	TGTGCCAGCAGTTTTAAATCCCAGCAGTACTTC
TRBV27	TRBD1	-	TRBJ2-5	CASSPIGQGVDEQYF	TGTGCCAGCAGTCCCATAGGACAGGGTGTCGATGAGCAGTACTTC
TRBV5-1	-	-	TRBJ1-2	CASSSGETRGYTF	TGCGCCAGCAGCTCCGGAGAGACGAGGGGCTACACCTTC
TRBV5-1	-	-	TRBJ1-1	CASSLGTTADTEAFF	TGCGCCAGCAGCTTGGGGACAACAGCTGACACTGAAGCTTTCTTT
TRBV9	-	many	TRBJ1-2	CASSVDSEGNYGYTF	TGTGCCAGCAGCGTAGATTCAGAGGGGAACTATGGCTACACCTTC
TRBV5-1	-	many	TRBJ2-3	CASSPQGPGMIDTQYF	TGCGCCAGCAGCCCGCAGGGTCCGGGGATGATTGATACGCAGTATTTT
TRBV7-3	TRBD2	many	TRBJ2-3	CASSRTTLAGGPSSTDTQYF	TGTGCCAGCAGCCGCACCACCCTAGCGGGGGGACCCTCTAGCACAGATACGCAGTATTTT
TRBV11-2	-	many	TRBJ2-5	CASSLGSLPMEGQYF	TGTGCCAGCAGCTTAGGGTCGCTCCCCATGGAGGGCCAGTACTTC
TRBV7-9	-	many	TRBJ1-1	CASSLSAGAEAFF	TGTGCCAGCAGCTTATCGGCTGGCGCTGAAGCTTTCTTT
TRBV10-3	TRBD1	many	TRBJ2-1	CAIRTGGVGNEQFF	TGTGCCATTCGGACAGGGGGCGTCGGGAATGAGCAGTTCTTC
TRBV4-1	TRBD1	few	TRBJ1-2	CASSQAGPGDRAYGYTF	TGCGCCAGCAGCCAAGCTGGGCCAGGGGACAGGGCCTATGGCTACACCTTC
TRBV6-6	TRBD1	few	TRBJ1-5	CALGQGARQPQHF	TGTGCCCTCGGGCAGGGGGCACGGCAGCCCCAGCATTTT
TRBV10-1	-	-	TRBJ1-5	CASSESILQPQHF	TGCGCCAGCAGTGAGTCGATTCTTCAGCCCCAGCATTTT
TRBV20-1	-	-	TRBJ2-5	CSAFGGGHQETQYF	TGCAGTGCATTTGGGGGAGGTCACCAAGAGACCCAGTACTTC
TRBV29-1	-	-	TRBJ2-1	CSIVMRDRNEQFF	TGCAGCATAGTGATGCGGGATCGTAATGAGCAGTTCTTC
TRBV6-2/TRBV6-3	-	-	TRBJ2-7	CASSSHWGGTPYEQYF	TGTGCCAGCAGCTCACACTGGGGCGGAACCCCCTACGAGCAGTACTTC
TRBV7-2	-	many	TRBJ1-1	CASKSNSNTEAFF	TGTGCCAGCAAATCAAACTCGAACACTGAAGCTTTCTTT
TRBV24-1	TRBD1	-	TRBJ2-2	CATSDQGAGELFF	TGTGCCACCAGCGACCAGGGGGCCGGGGAGCTGTTTTTT
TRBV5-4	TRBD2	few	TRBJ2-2	CASSGGDYLTGELFF	TGTGCCAGCAGCGGCGGGGACTACCTCACCGGGGAGCTGTTTTTT
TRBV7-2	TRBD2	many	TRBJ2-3	CASSSGLAGGRDTQYF	TGTGCCAGCAGTTCGGGACTAGCGGGGGGGCGAGATACGCAGTATTTT
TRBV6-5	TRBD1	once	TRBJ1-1	CASSRPGTGGLPEAFF	TGTGCCAGCAGTCGCCCCGGGACAGGGGGCTTACCTGAAGCTTTCTTT
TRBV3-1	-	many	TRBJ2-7	CASSQGRGPSYEQYF	TGTGCCAGCAGCCAAGGCCGGGGTCCATCCTACGAGCAGTACTTC
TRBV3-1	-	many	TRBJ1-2	CASSQGSAGYTF	TGTGCCAGCAGCCAAGGTTCAGCTGGCTACACCTTC
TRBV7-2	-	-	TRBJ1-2	CASSFGVISYGHTF	TGTGCCAGCAGCTTTGGGGTTATTTCCTATGGCCACACCTTC
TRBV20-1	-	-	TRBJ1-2	CSASTSNGYTF	TGCAGTGCTAGTACCAGTAATGGCTACACCTTC
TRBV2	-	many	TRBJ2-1	CASSVGANEQFF	TGTGCCAGCAGTGTGGGGGCCAATGAGCAGTTCTTC
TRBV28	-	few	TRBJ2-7	CASTSAVSYEQYF	TGTGCCAGCACCAGTGCAGTAAGCTACGAGCAGTACTTC
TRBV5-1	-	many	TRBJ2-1	CASSEDFPSYNEQFF	TGCGCCAGCAGCGAAGACTTCCCTTCCTACAATGAGCAGTTCTTC
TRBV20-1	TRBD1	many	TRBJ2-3	CSVSDRGGGPPSTDTQYF	TGCAGTGTTTCGGACAGGGGCGGGGGCCCTCCTAGCACAGATACGCAGTATTTT
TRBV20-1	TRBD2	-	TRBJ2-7	CSARRLAGGEQYF	TGCAGTGCCCGTAGACTAGCGGGAGGCGAGCAGTACTTC
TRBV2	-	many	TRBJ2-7	CASGALGSEQYF	TGTGCCAGCGGGGCTCTGGGGTCCGAGCAGTACTTC
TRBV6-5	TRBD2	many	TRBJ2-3	CASSPRGWPRSQYF	TGTGCCAGCAGTCCGCGGGGGTGGCCCCGTTCGCAGTATTTT
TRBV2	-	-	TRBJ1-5	CASRGDQPQHF	TGTGCCAGCAGGGGGGATCAGCCCCAGCATTTT
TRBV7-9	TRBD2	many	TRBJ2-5	CASSQGLAGQETQYF	TGTGCCAGCAGCCAAGGACTAGCGGGGCAAGAGACCCAGTACTTC